This is a list of T cell receptor beta chains from one sample in a study of T cell responses to AZD1222 COVID-19 vaccine. Sequenced by immunoSEQ multiplex PCR; TCRdb stores in-frame clones only, minus some. The sample consists of about 140,000 clones, 80% to 95% of them appearing once. This material consisted of peripheral blood, taken 28 days after the second AZD1222 dose. Source of these receptors: an adult who received the AZD1222 COVID-19 vaccine. CDR3s include the opening cysteine and the closing phenylalanine or tryptophan. The D gene is left open where the match is weak. Clone size appears in some rows only: once, few, many, or a class for an expanded clone.

J gene	clone size	D gene	CDR3 length	V gene	CDR3 protein	CDR3 DNA
TRBJ1-1	NA	NA	16	TRBV6-2/TRBV6-3	CASSFRAIIMNTEAFF	TGTGCCAGCAGTTTCCGGGCCATCATTATGAACACTGAAGCTTTCTTT
TRBJ1-1	NA	NA	13	TRBV28	CASSFMTAGEAFF	TGTGCCAGCAGTTTCATGACCGCAGGGGAAGCTTTCTTT
TRBJ1-2	NA	NA	14	TRBV5-6	CASSLVRGGYGYTF	TGTGCCAGCAGCTTAGTTAGGGGGGGGTATGGCTACACCTTC
TRBJ1-3	NA	NA	10	TRBV20-1	CPKQGYTIYF	TGCCCCAAACAGGGTTACACCATATATTTT
TRBJ2-1	NA	TRBD2	17	TRBV7-3	CASSLGTSGSSYNEQFF	TGTGCCAGCAGCTTAGGGACTAGCGGGAGCTCCTACAATGAGCAGTTCTTC
TRBJ2-1	NA	NA	18	TRBV7-8	CASSSLSQRASSYNEQFF	TGTGCCAGCAGCTCCCTCTCCCAGAGGGCAAGCTCCTACAATGAGCAGTTCTTC
TRBJ1-1	NA	NA	15	TRBV20-1	CSASRDRGMGTEAFF	TGCAGTGCGAGTCGGGACCGCGGCATGGGCACTGAAGCTTTCTTT
TRBJ2-5	NA	NA	12	TRBV29-1	CSVALSQETQYF	TGCAGCGTTGCCCTTTCCCAAGAGACCCAGTACTTC
TRBJ1-1	NA	NA	15	TRBV29-1	CSASPPQAPNTEAFF	TGCAGCGCCTCACCTCCACAGGCCCCGAACACTGAAGCTTTCTTT
TRBJ1-6	few	NA	14	TRBV7-7	CASSSGTVNSPLHF	TGTGCTAGCAGCTCCGGGACCGTTAATTCACCCCTCCACTTT
TRBJ1-1	NA	NA	14	TRBV2	CASSARLGDTEAFF	TGTGCCAGCAGTGCCCGCTTAGGGGACACTGAAGCTTTCTTT
TRBJ2-4	NA	NA	12	TRBV24-1	CATSGTVGDQYF	TGTGCCACCAGTGGGACAGTAGGGGATCAGTACTTC
TRBJ2-6	NA	NA	16	TRBV4-3	CASSQDLGSGANVLTF	TGCGCCAGCAGCCAAGATTTAGGCTCCGGGGCCAACGTCCTGACTTTC
TRBJ2-3	NA	NA	16	TRBV4-3	CASSQDRDPSTDTQYF	TGCGCCAGCAGCCAAGATCGAGACCCTAGCACAGATACGCAGTATTTT
TRBJ1-2	NA	NA	13	TRBV3-1/TRBV3-2	CASSQGQGYGYTF	TGTGCCAGCAGCCAAGGGCAGGGGTATGGCTACACCTTC
TRBJ1-3	once	NA	14	TRBV28	CASRATASGNTIYF	TGTGCCAGCAGGGCGACAGCATCAGGAAACACCATATATTTT
TRBJ2-5	once	NA	16	TRBV25-1	CASSPGRGEAQETQYF	TGTGCCAGCAGTCCGGGTAGGGGGGAGGCCCAAGAGACCCAGTACTTC
TRBJ2-3	NA	NA	11	TRBV29-1	CSVAITDTQYF	TGCAGCGTCGCCATTACAGATACGCAGTATTTT
TRBJ1-4	NA	NA	15	TRBV19	CASSFYLGANEKLFF	TGTGCCAGTAGCTTCTACCTTGGGGCTAATGAAAAACTGTTTTTT
TRBJ2-7	NA	TRBD1	13	TRBV5-6	CASSWDRGLEQYF	TGTGCCAGCAGCTGGGACAGGGGGCTTGAGCAGTACTTC
TRBJ2-4	NA	TRBD2	15	TRBV19	CASRGLAGGQNIQYF	TGTGCCAGTAGGGGACTAGCGGGAGGACAAAACATTCAGTACTTC
TRBJ1-2	once	TRBD1	15	TRBV7-9	CASTLPGTGAYGYTF	TGTGCCAGCACCTTACCGGGGACAGGGGCCTATGGCTACACCTTC
TRBJ1-4	NA	TRBD1	15	TRBV3-1/TRBV3-2	CASSSTGTGPEKLFF	TGTGCCAGCAGTTCTACCGGGACAGGGCCTGAAAAACTGTTTTTT
TRBJ2-1	NA	TRBD2	14	TRBV27	CASRGGLAGEEQFF	TGTGCCAGCAGGGGGGGACTAGCGGGAGAGGAGCAGTTCTTC
TRBJ1-2	NA	NA	15	TRBV6-5	CASSSSGGPLYGYTF	TGTGCCAGCAGTTCCTCCGGGGGTCCTCTCTATGGCTACACCTTC
TRBJ2-3	NA	NA	14	TRBV9	CASSAERATDTQYF	TGTGCCAGCAGCGCCGAGAGGGCTACAGATACGCAGTATTTT
TRBJ1-2	NA	NA	12	TRBV28	CASRQPNYGYTF	TGTGCCAGCAGGCAGCCCAACTATGGCTACACCTTC
TRBJ1-1	few	NA	15	TRBV28	CASSPLGGGGTEAFF	TGTGCCAGCAGTCCCCTCGGGGGCGGGGGCACTGAAGCTTTCTTT
TRBJ1-2	NA	NA	15	TRBV9	CASSVDQSTNYGYTF	TGTGCCAGCAGCGTAGATCAGTCGACAAACTATGGCTACACCTTC
TRBJ1-1	NA	NA	15	TRBV28	CASRGNEGRATEAFF	TGTGCCAGCAGGGGGAACGAAGGGCGGGCCACTGAAGCTTTCTTT
TRBJ1-6	few	NA	14	TRBV28	CASSWKGIVSPLHF	TGTGCCAGCAGTTGGAAGGGGATTGTCTCACCCCTCCACTTT
TRBJ2-2	NA	NA	16	TRBV9	CASSVSGTPYTGELFF	TGTGCCAGCAGCGTCTCCGGGACTCCTTACACCGGGGAGCTGTTTTTT
TRBJ1-1	NA	NA	16	TRBV27	CASSLRMTHPLAKAFF	TGTGCCAGCAGTTTACGGATGACCCACCCCTTGGCGAAAGCTTTCTTT
TRBJ1-2	NA	TRBD1	11	TRBV27	CASRTGDGYTF	TGTGCCAGCAGGACAGGGGATGGCTACACCTTC
TRBJ1-1	NA	NA	13	TRBV18	CASSLWREDEAFF	TGTGCCAGCTCACTTTGGAGGGAGGATGAAGCTTTCTTT
TRBJ2-5	NA	NA	12	TRBV7-2	CASSSQGETQYF	TGTGCCAGCAGCTCCCAGGGAGAGACCCAGTACTTC
TRBJ1-1	NA	NA	16	TRBV19	CASSIGLGTRRTEAFF	TGTGCCAGTAGTATCGGGCTCGGGACCCGGAGGACTGAAGCTTTCTTT
TRBJ1-1	NA	TRBD1	14	TRBV7-3	CASSLGTGFSEAFF	TGTGCCAGCAGCTTAGGGACAGGGTTTTCTGAAGCTTTCTTT
TRBJ2-7	NA	TRBD2	13	TRBV3-1/TRBV3-2	CASSEREVDEQYF	TGTGCCAGCAGTGAGCGGGAGGTGGACGAGCAGTACTTC
TRBJ1-6	NA	NA	15	TRBV6-5	CASSRKFLGGSPLHF	TGTGCCAGCAGTCGAAAGTTTCTGGGCGGTTCACCCCTCCACTTT
TRBJ1-1	NA	NA	12	TRBV27	CASRSGNTEAFF	TGTGCCAGCAGAAGTGGGAACACTGAAGCTTTCTTT
TRBJ2-7	NA	NA	16	TRBV28	CAREAQFTQLTYEQYF	TGTGCCAGGGAGGCCCAATTTACACAATTGACCTACGAGCAGTACTTC
TRBJ1-2	NA	NA	14	TRBV11-1	CASSLGGTSYGYTF	TGTGCCAGCAGCTTAGGTGGCACCAGCTATGGCTACACCTTC
TRBJ2-6	NA	NA	15	TRBV5-8	CASSAGTSGANVLTF	TGTGCCAGCAGCGCCGGGACATCCGGGGCCAACGTCCTGACTTTC